This is a list of T cell receptor beta chains from one sample in a study of shared clonotypes between healthy human individuals. Some clones are missing from TCRdb's copy, which holds only in-frame ones; the method was immunoSEQ multiplex PCR. This table has about 2 million clones, about 95% appearing once. Sequencing was done on a sample of naive CD8+ T cells sorted from blood. These receptors were taken from a man in his late teens or twenties in good health. Both conserved end residues are part of each CDR3. The order of the fields is D gene, J gene, clone size, V gene, CDR3 length, CDR3 DNA, CDR3 protein. A D gene is named only where the DNA matches it firmly. Part of the rows lack a size; the others show once, few, many or a class for expanded clones.

>-|TRBJ2-7|-|TRBV11-2|14
TGTGCCAGCAGCTTAGTAGGAAGTACCCAGGAGCAGTACTTC
CASSLVGSTQEQYF
>-|TRBJ1-2|once|TRBV5-1|14
TGCGCCAGCAGCTTGGTTGGGGGAGCCTATGGCTACACCTTC
CASSLVGGAYGYTF
>-|TRBJ2-3|-|TRBV30|16
TGTGCCTGGGCGGAAACCGTGGCAGGGTGGACAGATACGCAGTATTTT
CAWAETVAGWTDTQYF
>-|TRBJ2-7|-|TRBV7-2|13
TGTGCCAGCAGCTTAATGGGATCCTACGAGCAGTACTTC
CASSLMGSYEQYF
>TRBD2|TRBJ2-2|-|TRBV10-3|13
TGTGCCACTCGAGCGGGGGGGACCGGGGAGCTGTTTTTT
CATRAGGTGELFF
>-|TRBJ2-2|-|TRBV5-4|13
TGTGCCAGCAGCTTCGGCTTCTCAGGGGAGCTGTTTTTT
CASSFGFSGELFF
>-|TRBJ2-7|-|TRBV7-2|15
TGTGCCAGCAGCATCCCCGGCGACTTAACCTACGAGCAGTACTTC
CASSIPGDLTYEQYF
>TRBD2|TRBJ2-7|-|TRBV7-8|17
TGTGCCAGCAGCTCAAGCCCGGCGGGGGGCTTTCATGACGAGCAGTACTTC
CASSSSPAGGFHDEQYF
>-|TRBJ2-7|-|TRBV12-5|16
TGTGCTAGTGGTCCCTATTTAGCCTACAGGAACTACGAGCAGTACTTC
CASGPYLAYRNYEQYF
>-|TRBJ1-2|-|TRBV7-9|13
TGTGCCAGCAGCCCTGCAGAAAACTATGGCTACACCTTC
CASSPAENYGYTF
>-|TRBJ2-3|-|TRBV6-5|15
TGTGCCAGCAGTTACAGGGACCGACGCACAGATACGCAGTATTTT
CASSYRDRRTDTQYF
>-|TRBJ2-7|once|TRBV7-9|14
TGTGCCAGCAGCCCTATGATCAATGAAGACGAGCAGTACTTC
CASSPMINEDEQYF
>-|TRBJ2-7|-|TRBV4-1|13
TGCGCCAGCAGCGTTTCCCCAGCCTACGAGCAGTACTTC
CASSVSPAYEQYF
>-|TRBJ2-7|once|TRBV4-3|13
TGCGCCAGCAGCCCGCAGGGGGGGTACGAGCAGTACTTC
CASSPQGGYEQYF
>-|TRBJ1-1|-|TRBV6-5|14
TGTGCCAGCAGTTACGACGGGGTGAGCACTGAAGCTTTCTTT
CASSYDGVSTEAFF
>-|TRBJ2-7|-|TRBV18|15
TGTGCCAGCTCGAAACCCGGGAATAGGGCCTACGAGCAGTACTTC
CASSKPGNRAYEQYF
>TRBD1|TRBJ2-7|-|TRBV2|15
TGTGCCAGCACCCCCGGGACAGGGGGGACCTACGAGCAGTACTTC
CASTPGTGGTYEQYF
>-|TRBJ2-3|-|TRBV27|13
TGTGCCAGCAGTTTATGGTCGTATGATACGCAGTATTTT
CASSLWSYDTQYF
>TRBD1|TRBJ1-1|-|TRBV27|15
TGTGCCAGCCGGTGGGGCGGGACAGGGAGTCCTGAAGCTTTCTTT
CASRWGGTGSPEAFF
>TRBD1|TRBJ2-7|-|TRBV6-1|13
TGTGCCAGCCCCGGACAGGGACCCTACGAGCAGTACTTC
CASPGQGPYEQYF
>-|TRBJ1-2|few|TRBV27|13
TGTGCCAGCAGTTTATCGGACAGCTATGGCTACACCTTC
CASSLSDSYGYTF
>-|TRBJ2-5|-|TRBV9|14
TGTGCCAGCAGCCCCCCCCGGTTGTGGGAGACCCAGTACTTC
CASSPPRLWETQYF
>-|TRBJ2-5|-|TRBV4-1|13
TGCGCCAGCAGCCAAGATTTGGAAGAGACCCAGTACTTC
CASSQDLEETQYF
>-|TRBJ2-7|-|TRBV29-1|16
TGCAGCGTTGAAGAGACTATGAGCGGTAGCTCCTACGAGCAGTACTTC
CSVEETMSGSSYEQYF
>-|TRBJ2-1|-|TRBV7-8|15
TGTGCCAGCAGCTTATGGTATGAGGGAGGAAATGAGCAGTTCTTC
CASSLWYEGGNEQFF
>-|TRBJ2-1|-|TRBV5-4|13
TGTGCCAGCAGCTTGGAGTCTCGCAATGAGCAGTTCTTC
CASSLESRNEQFF
>TRBD1|TRBJ2-1|-|TRBV7-2|15
TGTGCCAGCAGCTACGGACAGGTACCATACAATGAGCAGTTCTTC
CASSYGQVPYNEQFF
>-|TRBJ2-2|-|TRBV7-9|17
TGTGCCAGCACCCTGACGGAGGGGGCCCTTCTAACCGGGGAGCTGTTTTTT
CASTLTEGALLTGELFF
>-|TRBJ2-7|-|TRBV19|11
TGTGCCAGTAGTTTCGCTTACGAGCAGTACTTC
CASSFAYEQYF
>-|TRBJ2-1|-|TRBV4-2|16
TGTGCCACTACCCTAAGTCTCTCCGGGGAGCACAATGAGCAGTTCTTC
CATTLSLSGEHNEQFF
>-|TRBJ2-7|once|TRBV11-2|16
TGTGCCAGCAGCTTAGATCCCGGAACCCCACACCACGAGCAGTACTTC
CASSLDPGTPHHEQYF
>-|TRBJ1-1|-|TRBV5-6|12
TGTGCCAGCAGCTGGTCAGAAACTGAAGCTTTCTTT
CASSWSETEAFF
>-|TRBJ1-6|-|TRBV13|13
TGTGCCAGCAGCTTGGGGGGAAATTCACCCCTCCACTTT
CASSLGGNSPLHF
>-|TRBJ1-2|-|TRBV6-5|14
TGTGCCAGCAGTTACTCGGGGTATAACTATGGCTACACCTTC
CASSYSGYNYGYTF
>-|TRBJ1-2|-|TRBV6-1|12
TGTGCCGGGGGATTGGGTAACTATGGCTACACCTTC
CAGGLGNYGYTF
>TRBD2|TRBJ2-5|-|TRBV6-1|13
TGTGCCAGCAGTGGGGGGGGACAAGAGACCCAGTACTTC
CASSGGGQETQYF
>-|TRBJ2-5|-|TRBV6-6|12
TGTGCCAGCGAGGGGGGTTTGGAGACCCAGTACTTC
CASEGGLETQYF
>TRBD1|TRBJ1-6|-|TRBV5-8|17
TGTGCCAGCAGCTTGAGGGACAGGGATTATAGTAATTCACCCCTCCACTTT
CASSLRDRDYSNSPLHF
>TRBD1|TRBJ2-7|-|TRBV27|14
TGTGCCAGCAGCCAGGGACAGGGGGCTTACGAGCAGTACTTC
CASSQGQGAYEQYF
>-|TRBJ2-1|-|TRBV28|16
TGTGCCAGCAGTTCCCGACTGGAACTAAGAAACAATGAGCAGTTCTTC
CASSSRLELRNNEQFF
>-|TRBJ2-7|once|TRBV4-1|15
TGCGCCAGCAGCCCCAGCCCTCGCGGGACCTACGAGCAGTACTTC
CASSPSPRGTYEQYF
>TRBD1|TRBJ2-7|-|TRBV4-1|14
TGCGCCAGCAGCCACCGGGACAGGGGGCACGAGCAGTACTTC
CASSHRDRGHEQYF
>-|TRBJ2-3|-|TRBV10-3|16
TGTGCCATCAGCCAAGAGTTGGAATCTAGCACAGATACGCAGTATTTT
CAISQELESSTDTQYF
>-|TRBJ2-1|-|TRBV6-5|13
TGTGCCAGCAGTTTATACTCCTACAATGAGCAGTTCTTC
CASSLYSYNEQFF
>-|TRBJ2-7|-|TRBV28|14
TGTGCCAGCAGTTTACGTGAGGTATCCTACGAGCAGTACTTC
CASSLREVSYEQYF
>TRBD2|TRBJ2-1|-|TRBV27|16
TGTGCCAGCAGTGCACTAGCGGGGGGTTCGTACAATGAGCAGTTCTTC
CASSALAGGSYNEQFF
>TRBD2|TRBJ2-1|-|TRBV4-3|21
TGCGCCAGCAGCCAAGAGAGTGGAGGACTAGCGGGAGGTCCCGGCAACAATGAGCAGTTCTTC
CASSQESGGLAGGPGNNEQFF
>-|TRBJ2-1|-|TRBV6-5|13
TGTGCCAGCAGTTACTCGACCCATTATGAGCAGTTCTTC
CASSYSTHYEQFF
>-|TRBJ1-2|-|TRBV5-4|16
TGTGCCAGCAGCTTGGGGGGACAAGAGGCTAACTATGGCTACACCTTC
CASSLGGQEANYGYTF
>-|TRBJ2-7|once|TRBV5-6|14
TGTGCCAGCAGCTTGGGAGGCAGCTCCTACGAGCAGTACTTC
CASSLGGSSYEQYF
>-|TRBJ2-7|once|TRBV27|13
TGTGCCAGCAGTTTAATGAGCGGATACGAGCAGTACTTC
CASSLMSGYEQYF
>-|TRBJ1-2|once|TRBV25-1|13
TGTGCCAGCGGAGAACTAGCTAACTATGGCTACACCTTC
CASGELANYGYTF
>-|TRBJ1-3|-|TRBV28|14
TGTGCCAGCAGTTTTCCCTCATCCGGAAACACCATATATTTT
CASSFPSSGNTIYF